A selection of T cell receptor beta chains follows, all from one sample in a study of blood T cell repertoires in COVID-19. TCRdb's copy holds only in-frame clones and misses some; the assay was immunoSEQ multiplex PCR. Of more than 250,000 clones listed, 85% were seen once; the top ten hold roughly 5.3%. The sequencing sample was made of peripheral blood. These receptors all stem from a man aged 45-60 years with active or convalescent COVID-19. Each CDR3 is given without its conserved first and last residue. Rows may omit the clone size; those that give it use once, few, many or a size class.

>NA|TRBV28
ASSPTGRGSPLH
>NA|TRBV3-1/TRBV3-2
ASSQDARARKQF
>NA|TRBV2
ASSVDLAGPVNEQF
>NA|TRBV9
ASSVAEGSGNTIY
>NA|TRBV5-4
ASSLADTDTQY
>NA|TRBV25-1
ASTRTGAGSPLH
>NA|TRBV3-1/TRBV3-2
ASSQPDRASYEQY
>NA|TRBV7-2
ASSIQGRYEQY
>NA|TRBV30
AWSRDPGGPGNTIY
>NA|TRBV6-1
ASSEKGTSGSFYNEQF
>NA|TRBV9
ASSVPSGRSSGGELF
>once|TRBV5-5
ASSLRGPEQY
>NA|TRBV7-9
ASSQAPTEAF
>NA|TRBV5-1
ASSSGQGRDGYT
>NA|TRBV28
ASTPGGAGADTQY
>many|TRBV18
ASSRSGSTDTQY
>NA|TRBV5-1
ASSLEGGETQY
>NA|TRBV6-4
ASSDRSTDTQY
>NA|TRBV7-9
ASILTGVHEQF
>NA|TRBV30
AWRASGTPGNEQF
>few|TRBV4-3
ASSQWDRRVFSNYGYT
>NA|TRBV10-3
AISESRRVDYGYT
>NA|TRBV13
ASSPSSGHYNEQF
>NA|TRBV2
ATSQTGGEVSGQY
>NA|TRBV12-5
ASGVGGDEKLF
>NA|TRBV30
AWASGGTEAF
>NA|TRBV30
AWSVQGNQPQH
>NA|TRBV5-1
ASSLDGQKNTEAF
>NA|TRBV28
ASSLLGAGGNTIY
>NA|TRBV5-1
ASRVAGSPNNEQF
>NA|TRBV5-1
ASSVRDRIYEQY
>NA|TRBV7-3
ASSLGRANTGELF
>NA|TRBV7-6
ASSLLRGLSYNEQF
>NA|TRBV10-1
APLLARRGTDTQY
>NA|TRBV5-1
ASAGTSGSVNEQF
>NA|TRBV5-8
ASSLGQRDSPLH
>NA|TRBV6-2/TRBV6-3
ASSHARSPLH
>NA|TRBV27
ASSFAGRANEQY